These T cell receptor beta chains were read from a single sample in a study of blood T cell repertoires in COVID-19. Repertoires were generated with immunoSEQ multiplex PCR, while TCRdb's copy carries only in-frame clones and drops some. The sample includes roughly 75,000 clones, 65% to 90% seen only once; the top ten take 9.6%. Material for sequencing was peripheral blood. These receptors were obtained from a man aged 50 or older with COVID-19, enrolled during active disease. The CDR3 runs from the conserved cysteine through the conserved F or W.

j_gene: TRBJ2-2; v_gene: TRBV19; CDR3aa: CASSTGPTGELFF
j_gene: TRBJ2-1; v_gene: TRBV5-1; CDR3aa: CASSLYVGYEQFF
j_gene: TRBJ1-5; v_gene: TRBV2; CDR3aa: CASRWGQGDQPQHF
j_gene: TRBJ1-5; v_gene: TRBV19; CDR3aa: CASSIQGSQPQHF
j_gene: TRBJ2-6; v_gene: TRBV28; CDR3aa: CASSSQGDPGANVLTF
j_gene: TRBJ2-1; v_gene: TRBV28; CDR3aa: CASSLTPGQEQFF
j_gene: TRBJ2-7; v_gene: TRBV6-5; CDR3aa: CASRRQGNEQYF
j_gene: TRBJ1-4; v_gene: TRBV28; CDR3aa: CASSPPAGINEKLFF
j_gene: TRBJ1-2; v_gene: TRBV6-5; CDR3aa: CASSWTGDYGYTF
j_gene: TRBJ2-3; v_gene: TRBV5-4; CDR3aa: CASSLTATSTDTQYF
j_gene: TRBJ1-1; v_gene: TRBV27; CDR3aa: CASSLRGLDEAFF
j_gene: TRBJ2-7; v_gene: TRBV28; CDR3aa: CASSSGGSYEQYF
j_gene: TRBJ2-7; v_gene: TRBV27; CDR3aa: CASSPTRAGEQYF
j_gene: TRBJ2-7; v_gene: TRBV6-2/TRBV6-3; CDR3aa: CASSPDLGGYEQYF
j_gene: TRBJ1-4; v_gene: TRBV30; CDR3aa: CAWSGGVREKLFF
j_gene: TRBJ1-3; v_gene: TRBV29-1; CDR3aa: CSVEDSGQIRGNTIYF
j_gene: TRBJ1-2; v_gene: TRBV28; CDR3aa: CASSFGQDNYGYTF
j_gene: TRBJ2-3; v_gene: TRBV29-1; CDR3aa: CSVADRGAWFF
j_gene: TRBJ2-3; v_gene: TRBV30; CDR3aa: CAWTSLDTQYF
j_gene: TRBJ2-2; v_gene: TRBV28; CDR3aa: CASSQTLRTSAYGELFF
j_gene: TRBJ1-6; v_gene: TRBV5-1; CDR3aa: CASKPTETNSPLHF
j_gene: TRBJ1-6; v_gene: TRBV5-8; CDR3aa: CASSLDRDASSYNSPLHF
j_gene: TRBJ2-1; v_gene: TRBV7-8; CDR3aa: CASSLAPPSGSFHEQFF
j_gene: TRBJ2-5; v_gene: TRBV5-1; CDR3aa: CASSLFGGAETQYF
j_gene: TRBJ2-1; v_gene: TRBV5-5; CDR3aa: CAASSGASGTNEQFF
j_gene: TRBJ2-1; v_gene: TRBV30; CDR3aa: CAWTVAGGPHEQFF
j_gene: TRBJ1-2; v_gene: TRBV11-2; CDR3aa: CASSTEGAYGYTF
j_gene: TRBJ1-1; v_gene: TRBV28; CDR3aa: CASTTDYTEAFF
j_gene: TRBJ2-1; v_gene: TRBV7-2; CDR3aa: CASSLANTPYNEQFF
j_gene: TRBJ1-4; v_gene: TRBV4-2; CDR3aa: CASSQDKGANEKLFF
j_gene: TRBJ1-1; v_gene: TRBV7-3; CDR3aa: CASSLNPGQGLVAFF
j_gene: TRBJ2-7; v_gene: TRBV30; CDR3aa: CAWRRRLRHPLSYEQYF
j_gene: TRBJ2-2; v_gene: TRBV7-3; CDR3aa: CASSSGSANTGELFF
j_gene: TRBJ2-1; v_gene: TRBV5-1; CDR3aa: CASSTGLAGLYNEQFF
j_gene: TRBJ2-7; v_gene: TRBV19; CDR3aa: CASSSPGTSGSYEQYF
j_gene: TRBJ1-1; v_gene: TRBV27; CDR3aa: CASREDRALNTEAFF
j_gene: TRBJ2-2; v_gene: TRBV27; CDR3aa: CASSSTGGGTGELFF
j_gene: TRBJ2-1; v_gene: TRBV24-1; CDR3aa: CATSDPGQGGDEQFF
j_gene: TRBJ2-1; v_gene: TRBV6-5; CDR3aa: CASSYSGTSLSGEQFF
j_gene: TRBJ2-7; v_gene: TRBV6-5; CDR3aa: CATLDGTEVEQYF
j_gene: TRBJ2-7; v_gene: TRBV7-2; CDR3aa: CASSLERGTEQYF
j_gene: TRBJ2-1; v_gene: TRBV5-1; CDR3aa: CASSDNGQPPGEQFF
j_gene: TRBJ1-2; v_gene: TRBV7-9; CDR3aa: CASSVDRSYGYTF
j_gene: TRBJ2-5; v_gene: TRBV30; CDR3aa: CAWSVNSRGTQYF
j_gene: TRBJ2-7; v_gene: TRBV5-1; CDR3aa: CASSSGDSAYEQYF